The 4 T cell receptor beta chains reported below all come from one sample, sequenced in a study of shared clonotypes between healthy human individuals. Some clones are missing from TCRdb's copy, which holds only in-frame ones; the method was immunoSEQ multiplex PCR. Found here are over a million clones, approximately 96% of them singletons; the top ten hold about 1.2%. Sequenced input: naive CD4+ T cells sorted from blood. As for subset: CD45RA+ positively selected. These receptors all stem from a man aged 25 to 45 in good health.

As concerns this clone: Other DNA sequences in this sample translate to the same CDR3. CDR3 loop: CASSYQGQGQETQYF. The CDR3 region has the DNA TGTGCCAGCAGTTACCAAGGACAGGGACAAGAGACCCAGTACTTC. V is TRBV6-5 and J is TRBJ2-5; 8 positions agree with TRBD1. CDR3 length: 15 amino acids. Per the germline V gene, CDR1 is MNHEY and CDR2 is SVGAGI. V gave up 2 bases and J gave up 2 bases; unmatched junction bases: 4.

This chain connects TRBV5-1 to TRBJ2-3; the D gene is possibly TRBD1 (6 bases). The V gene's germline CDR1 is SGHRS and CDR2 YFSETQ. The CDR3 runs 16 residues. The ends were cut back, 2 bases at V and 0 bases at J, with 13 bases in the middle. CDR3: CASSFALQGSTDTQYF. The CDR3 DNA reads as TGCGCCAGCAGCTTTGCCCTCCAGGGGAGCACAGATACGCAGTATTTT.

V is TRBV15 and J is TRBJ1-1; TRBD1 aligns across 7 bases. CDR3 length: 15 amino acids. J gave up 4 bases and V 3 bases, and 8 bases lay outside the gene matches. The V gene's germline CDR1 is LNHNV and CDR2 YYDKDF (reference sequence). CDR3 in DNA: TGTGCCACCAGCAGGGCTCGACAGGGACCCACTGAAGCTTTCTTT. This encodes CATSRARQGPTEAFF. The full variable domain, completed using reference TRBV15 and TRBJ1-1, is DAMVIQNPRYQVTQFGKPVTLSCSQTLNHNVMYWYQQKSSQAPKLLFHYYDKDFNNEADTPDNFQSRRPNTSFCFLDIRSPGLGDTAMYLCATSRARQGPTEAFFGQGTRLTVV.

This chain links TRBV6-5 with TRBJ2-7, with D perhaps TRBD2 (6 bases). CDR3 size: 15 residues. In germline, CDR1 is MNHEY, CDR2 SVGAGI. V was pared by 7 bases and J by 2 bases, with 18 bases between. CDR3 sequence: CASIKLHRGTYEQYF. Written as DNA, the CDR3 is TGTGCCAGCATCAAGTTACATCGGGGGACCTACGAGCAGTACTTC.